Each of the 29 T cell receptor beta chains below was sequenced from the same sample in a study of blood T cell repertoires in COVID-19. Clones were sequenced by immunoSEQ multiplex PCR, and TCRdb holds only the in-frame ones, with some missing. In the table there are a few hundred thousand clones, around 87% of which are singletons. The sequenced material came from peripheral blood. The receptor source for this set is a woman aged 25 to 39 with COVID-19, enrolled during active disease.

CDR3 in DNA: TGCGCCAGCAGTGACCCCGGACAGGGGGCTAATAATGAAAAACTGTTTTTT. Encoded protein: CASSDPGQGANNEKLFF. The genes are TRBV10-2 and TRBJ1-4, with 11 bases that match TRBD1. Germline-derived CDR1 and CDR2 are WSHSY and SAAADI. This CDR3 spans 17 amino acids. Germline trimming cut 3 bases from V and 4 bases from J; bases unmatched to any gene: 7.

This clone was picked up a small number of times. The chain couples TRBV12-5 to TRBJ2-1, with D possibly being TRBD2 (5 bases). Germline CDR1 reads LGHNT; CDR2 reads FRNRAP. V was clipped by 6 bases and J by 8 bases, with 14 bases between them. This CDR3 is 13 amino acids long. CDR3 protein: CASGGSDFYEQFF. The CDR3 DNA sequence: TGTGCTAGTGGAGGGAGCGATTTCTATGAGCAGTTCTTC. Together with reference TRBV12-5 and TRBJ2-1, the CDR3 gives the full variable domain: DARVTQTPRHKVTEMGQEVTMRCQPILGHNTVFWYRQTMMQGLELLAYFRNRAPLDDSGMPKDRFSAEMPDATLATLKIQPSEPRDSAVYFCASGGSDFYEQFFGPGTRLTVL.

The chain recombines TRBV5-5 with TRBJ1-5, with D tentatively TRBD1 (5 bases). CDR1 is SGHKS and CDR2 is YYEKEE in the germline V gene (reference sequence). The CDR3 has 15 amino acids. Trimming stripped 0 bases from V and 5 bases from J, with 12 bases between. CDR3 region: CASSLEGIRHQPQHF. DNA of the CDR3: TGTGCCAGCAGCTTGGAGGGGATCCGGCATCAGCCCCAGCATTTT.

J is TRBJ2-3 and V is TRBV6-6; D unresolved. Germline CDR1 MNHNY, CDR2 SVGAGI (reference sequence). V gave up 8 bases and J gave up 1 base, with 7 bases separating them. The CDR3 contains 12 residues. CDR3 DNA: TGTGCCAGCGGTGCGGGCACAGATACGCAGTATTTT. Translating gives CASGAGTDTQYF.

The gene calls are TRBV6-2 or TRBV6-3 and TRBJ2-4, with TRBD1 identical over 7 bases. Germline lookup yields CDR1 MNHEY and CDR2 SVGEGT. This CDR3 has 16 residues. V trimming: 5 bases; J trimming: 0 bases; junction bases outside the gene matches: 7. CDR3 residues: CASSPGTAVAKNIQYF. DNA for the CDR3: TGTGCCAGCAGTCCCGGGACAGCCGTAGCCAAAAACATTCAGTACTTC.

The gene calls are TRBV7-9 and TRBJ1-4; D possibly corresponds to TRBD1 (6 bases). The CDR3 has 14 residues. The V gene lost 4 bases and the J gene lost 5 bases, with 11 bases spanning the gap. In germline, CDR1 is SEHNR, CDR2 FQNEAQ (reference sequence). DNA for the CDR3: TGTGCCAGCAGCTCCGGGACAAGCAATGAAAAACTGTTTTTT. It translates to CASSSGTSNEKLFF.

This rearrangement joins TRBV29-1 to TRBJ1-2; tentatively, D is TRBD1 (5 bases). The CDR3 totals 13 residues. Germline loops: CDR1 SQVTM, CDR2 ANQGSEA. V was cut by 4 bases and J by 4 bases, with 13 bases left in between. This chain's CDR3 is CSVAGWGSYGYTF. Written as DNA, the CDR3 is TGCAGCGTTGCAGGGTGGGGAAGCTATGGCTACACCTTC.

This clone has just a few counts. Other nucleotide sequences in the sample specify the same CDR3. CDR3 sequence (DNA): TGTGCCAGTAGCCCCGGACTAGCGGGGTACAATGAGCAGTTCTTC. This codes for CASSPGLAGYNEQFF. The chain is built from TRBV19 and TRBJ2-1; TRBD2 matches 12 bases. The CDR3 is made up of 15 amino acids. The germline CDR1 and CDR2 sequences are LNHDA and SQIVND (reference sequence). Trimming cost V 6 bases and J 4 bases; bases outside gene matches: 4.

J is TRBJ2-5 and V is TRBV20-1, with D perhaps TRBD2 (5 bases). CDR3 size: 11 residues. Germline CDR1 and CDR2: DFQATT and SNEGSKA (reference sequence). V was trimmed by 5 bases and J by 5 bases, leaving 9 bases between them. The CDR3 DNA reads TGCAGTGCTCTTCGAGGGGAGACCCAGTACTTC. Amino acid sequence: CSALRGETQYF.

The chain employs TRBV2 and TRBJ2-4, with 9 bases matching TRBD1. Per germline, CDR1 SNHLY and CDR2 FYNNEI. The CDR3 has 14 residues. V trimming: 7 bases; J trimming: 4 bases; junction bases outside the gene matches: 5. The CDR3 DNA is TGTGCCAGCACTTGGGACAGGGCTAAAAACATTCAGTACTTC. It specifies CASTWDRAKNIQYF.

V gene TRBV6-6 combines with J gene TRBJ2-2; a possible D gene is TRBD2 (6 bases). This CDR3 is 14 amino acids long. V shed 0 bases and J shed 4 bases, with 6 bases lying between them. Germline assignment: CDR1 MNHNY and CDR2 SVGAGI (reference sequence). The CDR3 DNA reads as TGTGCCAGCAGTTACTCGGGGGGCACCGGGGAGCTGTTTTTT. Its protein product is CASSYSGGTGELFF.

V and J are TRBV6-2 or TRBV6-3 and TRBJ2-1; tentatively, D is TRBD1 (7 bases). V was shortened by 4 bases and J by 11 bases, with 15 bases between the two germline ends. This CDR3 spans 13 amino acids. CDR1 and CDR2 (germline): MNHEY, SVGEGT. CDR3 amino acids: CASSSGGLPKQFF. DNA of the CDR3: TGTGCCAGCAGTTCAGGGGGGTTACCTAAGCAGTTCTTC.

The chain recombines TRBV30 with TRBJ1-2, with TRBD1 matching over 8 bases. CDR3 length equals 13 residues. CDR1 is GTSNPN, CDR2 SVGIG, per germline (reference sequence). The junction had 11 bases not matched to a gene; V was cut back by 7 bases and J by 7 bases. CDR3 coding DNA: TGTGCCTTGTACAGGGGGAAAGGGGTTGGCTACACCTTC. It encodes CALYRGKGVGYTF.

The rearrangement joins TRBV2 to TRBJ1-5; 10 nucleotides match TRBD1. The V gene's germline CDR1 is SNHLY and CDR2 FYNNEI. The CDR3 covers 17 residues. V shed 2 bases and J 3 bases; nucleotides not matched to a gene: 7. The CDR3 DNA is TGTGCCAGCAGTGAATTGACAGGGGGCGCGGACAATCAGCCCCAGCATTTT. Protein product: CASSELTGGADNQPQHF.

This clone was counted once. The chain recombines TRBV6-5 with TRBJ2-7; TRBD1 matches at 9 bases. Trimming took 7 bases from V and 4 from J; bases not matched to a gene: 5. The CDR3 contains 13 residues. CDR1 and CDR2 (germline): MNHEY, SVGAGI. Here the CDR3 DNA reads TGTGCCAGCAATAGGGACAGGGCGTACGAGCAGTACTTC. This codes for CASNRDRAYEQYF.

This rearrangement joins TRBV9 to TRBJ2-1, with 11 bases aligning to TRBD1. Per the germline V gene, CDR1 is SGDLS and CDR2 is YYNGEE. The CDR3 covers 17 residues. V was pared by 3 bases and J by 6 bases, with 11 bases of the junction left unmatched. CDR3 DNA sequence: TGTGCCAGCAGCGGGACAGGGGGCGGACTAGCTGCCAATGAGCAGTTCTTC. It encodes CASSGTGGGLAANEQFF.

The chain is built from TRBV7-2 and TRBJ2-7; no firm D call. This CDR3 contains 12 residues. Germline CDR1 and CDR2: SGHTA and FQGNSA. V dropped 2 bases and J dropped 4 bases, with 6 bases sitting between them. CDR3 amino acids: CASSLLRYEQYF. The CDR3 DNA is TGTGCCAGCAGCTTACTCAGATACGAGCAGTACTTC.

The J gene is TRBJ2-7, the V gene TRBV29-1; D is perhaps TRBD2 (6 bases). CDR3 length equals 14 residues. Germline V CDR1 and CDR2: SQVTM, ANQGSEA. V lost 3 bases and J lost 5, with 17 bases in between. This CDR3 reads CSVDVVGREDEQYF. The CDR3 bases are TGCAGCGTTGATGTCGTGGGAAGGGAGGACGAGCAGTACTTC.

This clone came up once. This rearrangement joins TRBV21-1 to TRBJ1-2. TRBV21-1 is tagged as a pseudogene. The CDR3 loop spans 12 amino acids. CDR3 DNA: TGTGCCAGCAGCAAAATCCTATATGGCTACACCTTC. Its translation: CASSKILYGYTF.

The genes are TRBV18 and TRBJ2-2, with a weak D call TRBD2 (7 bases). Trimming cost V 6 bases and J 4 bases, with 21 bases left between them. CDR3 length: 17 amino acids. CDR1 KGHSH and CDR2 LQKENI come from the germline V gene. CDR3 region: CASSFLETGRVTGELFF. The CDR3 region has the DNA TGTGCCAGCTCGTTCCTTGAAACAGGGAGGGTCACCGGGGAGCTGTTTTTT.

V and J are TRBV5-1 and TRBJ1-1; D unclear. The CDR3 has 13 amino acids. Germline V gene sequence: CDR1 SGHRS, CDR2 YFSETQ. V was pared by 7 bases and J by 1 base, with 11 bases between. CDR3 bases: TGCGCCAGCTGTTTTCGGGAGAACACTGAAGCTTTCTTT. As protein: CASCFRENTEAFF.

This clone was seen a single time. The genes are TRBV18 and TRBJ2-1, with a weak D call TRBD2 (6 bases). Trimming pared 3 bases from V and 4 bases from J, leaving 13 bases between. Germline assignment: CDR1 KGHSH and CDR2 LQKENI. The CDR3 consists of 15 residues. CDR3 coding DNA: TGTGCCAGCTCACCCGTAGCGGATGGGTACAATGAGCAGTTCTTC. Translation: CASSPVADGYNEQFF.

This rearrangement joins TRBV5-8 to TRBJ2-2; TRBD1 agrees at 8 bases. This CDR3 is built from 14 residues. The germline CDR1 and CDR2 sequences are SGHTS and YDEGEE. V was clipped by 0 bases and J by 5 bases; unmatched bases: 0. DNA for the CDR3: TGTGCCAGCAGCTTGGACAGGGGGACCGGGGAGCTGTTTTTT. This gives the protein CASSLDRGTGELFF.

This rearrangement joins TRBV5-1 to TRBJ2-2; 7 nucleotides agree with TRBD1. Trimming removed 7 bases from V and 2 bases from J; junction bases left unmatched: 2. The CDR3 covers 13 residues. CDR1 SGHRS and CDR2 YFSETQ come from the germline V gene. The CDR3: CASGTANTGELFF. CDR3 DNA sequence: TGCGCCAGCGGGACAGCCAACACCGGGGAGCTGTTTTTT. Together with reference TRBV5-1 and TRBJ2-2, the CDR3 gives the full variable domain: KAGVTQTPRYLIKTRGQQVTLSCSPISGHRSVSWYQQTPGQGLQFLFEYFSETQRNKGNFPGRFSGRQFSNSRSEMNVSTLELGDSALYLCASGTANTGELFFGEGSRLTVL.

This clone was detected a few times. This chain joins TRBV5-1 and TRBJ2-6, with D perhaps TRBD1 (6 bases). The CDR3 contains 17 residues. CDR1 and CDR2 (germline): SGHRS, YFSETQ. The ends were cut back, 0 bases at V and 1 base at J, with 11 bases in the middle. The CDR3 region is CASSLAIGGSGANVLTF. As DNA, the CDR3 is TGCGCCAGCAGCTTGGCCATAGGGGGTTCTGGGGCCAACGTCCTGACTTTC.

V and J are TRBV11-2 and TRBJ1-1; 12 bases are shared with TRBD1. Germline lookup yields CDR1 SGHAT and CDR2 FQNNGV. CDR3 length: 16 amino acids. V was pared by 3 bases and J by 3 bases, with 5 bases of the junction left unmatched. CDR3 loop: CASSLGTGGVDTEAFF. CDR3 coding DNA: TGTGCCAGCAGCTTGGGGACAGGGGGCGTGGACACTGAAGCTTTCTTT.

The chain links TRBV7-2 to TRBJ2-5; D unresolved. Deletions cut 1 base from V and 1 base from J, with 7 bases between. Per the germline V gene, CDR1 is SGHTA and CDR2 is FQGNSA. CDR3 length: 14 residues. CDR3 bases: TGTGCCAGCAGCTTAGACGGGTTCCAAGAGACCCAGTACTTC. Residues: CASSLDGFQETQYF.

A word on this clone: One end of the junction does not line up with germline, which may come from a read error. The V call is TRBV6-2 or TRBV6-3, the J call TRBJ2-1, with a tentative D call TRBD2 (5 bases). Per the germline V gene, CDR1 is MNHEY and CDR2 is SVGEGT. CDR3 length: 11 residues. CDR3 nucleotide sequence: TGTGCCAGCAGTTCGGGCCGGGGTCATATCTTC. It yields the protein CASSSGRGHIF.

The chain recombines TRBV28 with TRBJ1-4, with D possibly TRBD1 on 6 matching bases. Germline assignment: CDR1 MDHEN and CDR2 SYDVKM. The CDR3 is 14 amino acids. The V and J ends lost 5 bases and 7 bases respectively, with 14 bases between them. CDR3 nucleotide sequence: TGTGCCAGCAGTCTCTCAGGGGAGGGTGAAAAACTGTTTTTT. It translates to CASSLSGEGEKLFF.